The 23 T cell receptor beta chains given below trace back to one sample, sequenced in a study of tumor-infiltrating lymphocytes in primary liver carcinoma. RNA was extracted from whole blood without cell sorting, alongside germline DNA. Constant-region priming of approximately 500 ng total RNA yielded TCR beta cDNA. Each TCR beta library was derived from three nested multiplex PCR rounds that employed slightly modified ARM-PCR. Primers for the first two PCR rounds were TRBV1-TRBV30 forward primers and a C-beta reverse primer (about 11 cycles per round). Via MiXCR, TCRdb re-called the multiplex PCR reads, giving one row per CDR3 protein. In the table there are approximately 330,000 distinct CDR3 sequences, around three fifths of which are singletons. The sample taken for sequencing was peripheral blood. The source is a man in his forties or fifties with primary liver carcinoma and hepatitis B virus infection.

Of note for this clonotype: This may be a read error: a much more frequent sequence differs by one nucleotide. The rearrangement joins TRBV12-3 or TRBV12-4 to TRBJ1-5; D gene uncertain. Deletions cut 5 bases from V and 5 bases from J, with 13 bases between. The CDR3 runs 14 residues. The CDR3 reads CASSIRFGDQPQHF. CDR3 nucleotide sequence: TGTGCCAGCAGTATCCGCTTTGGGGATCAGCCCCAGCATTTT.

CDR3 bases: TGTGCCACCGGACGCAGCTACACGAATTCACCCCTCCACTTT. Residues: CATGRSYTNSPLHF. This chain joins TRBV28 and TRBJ1-6; no reliable D call. In germline, CDR1 is MDHEN, CDR2 SYDVKM. CDR3 length: 14 residues. V lost 10 bases, J lost 7 bases, and 17 bases lay in between.

This clonotype was detected ten times or more. The genes are TRBV6-2 or TRBV6-3 and TRBJ1-2, with D tentatively TRBD1 (6 bases). CDR1 and CDR2 (germline): MNHEY, SVGEGT. Trimming took off 5 bases at V and 8 bases at J, with 15 bases between the two ends. CDR3 size: 13 residues. The CDR3 region is CASSRLLGQGYTF. For the CDR3, the DNA is TGTGCCAGCAGTCGCCTTCTAGGACAGGGCTACACCTTC.

V is TRBV6-5 and J is TRBJ2-7; D is unclear. CDR3 length: 15 residues. V dropped 5 bases and J dropped 4 bases, with 18 bases sitting between them. Germline-derived CDR1 and CDR2 are MNHEY and SVGAGI. The CDR3 DNA follows: TGTGCCAGCAGTAGCAGAACATGGGGTGAGTACGAGCAGTACTTC. It specifies CASSSRTWGEYEQYF.

A word on this clonotype: A read error is possible here, since a much larger clone lies one base away. The chain recombines TRBV6-1 with TRBJ1-2; D unclear. Germline V gives CDR1 MNHNS, CDR2 SASEGT. The CDR3 sequence is 13 residues long. V lost 2 bases and J lost 7, with 11 bases in between. The CDR3 region is CASSEKRVGGYTF. Here the CDR3 DNA reads TGTGCCAGCAGTGAAAAGAGGGTTGGTGGCTACACCTTC.

This clonotype came up a few times. V is TRBV2 and J is TRBJ2-5, with D hard to call. In germline, CDR1 is SNHLY, CDR2 FYNNEI. This CDR3 spans 14 amino acids. Trimming took 4 bases from V and 0 from J, leaving 9 bases between them. CDR3 in DNA: TGTGCCAGCAGTGCGGACCTAAACCAAGAGACCCAGTACTTC. Residues: CASSADLNQETQYF.

This clonotype was counted many times. This chain links TRBV6-5 with TRBJ1-1, with 8 bases matching TRBD1. Germline-derived CDR1 and CDR2 are MNHEY and SVGAGI. Trimming removed 0 bases from V and 1 base from J; junction bases left unmatched: 7. The CDR3 has 17 residues. In nucleotides, the CDR3 is TGTGCCAGCAGTTACTCGATGGGGACAGGATCGAACACTGAAGCTTTCTTT. It is translated as CASSYSMGTGSNTEAFF.

On this clonotype itself: A much larger clone lies a single base off, so this may be a read error. This chain joins TRBV12-3 or TRBV12-4 and TRBJ2-3; weak D call: TRBD1 (5 bases). The CDR3 runs 12 residues. Deletions cut 7 bases from V and 6 bases from J, with 11 bases between. The CDR3 DNA follows: TGTGCCAGCAACCTACAGGTGGATACGCAGTATTTT. Its translation is CASNLQVDTQYF.

This clonotype appeared many times. The chain uses TRBV6-1 and TRBJ1-5; 9 bases fit TRBD1. This CDR3 contains 16 residues. Germline V gives CDR1 MNHNS, CDR2 SASEGT. V trimming: 6 bases; J trimming: 4 bases; junction bases outside the gene matches: 10. The CDR3, as DNA: TGTGCCAGCAGGAGGGAGGACAGGGGAGCTAATCAGCCCCAGCATTTT. This codes for CASRREDRGANQPQHF.

To note about this clonotype: An end of the junction does not agree with germline; a read error may underlie this. This sequence joins TRBV11-2 and TRBJ2-7; the D is unclear. The CDR3 is made up of 12 amino acids. CDR1 is SGHAT, CDR2 FQNNGV, per germline. The CDR3 nucleotides read TGTGCCAGCAGCTACTTACATTACGAGCAGTGCTTC. Amino acid sequence: CASSYLHYEQCF. The full variable domain, completed using reference TRBV11-2 and TRBJ2-7, is EAGVAQSPRYKIIEKRQSVAFWCNPISGHATLYWYQQILGQGPKLLIQFQNNGVVDDSQLPKDRFSAERLKGVDSTLKIQPAKLEDSAVYLCASSYLHYEQCFGPGTRLTVT.

The gene calls are TRBV10-3 and TRBJ2-7, with D perhaps matching TRBD1 or TRBD2 (5 bases each). Trimming removed 10 bases from V and 3 bases from J, with 19 bases in between. From germline, CDR1 is ENHRY and CDR2 SYGVKD. There are 14 residues in the CDR3. The CDR3 reads CATQPGTVIYEQYF. In nucleotides, the CDR3 is TGTGCCACCCAGCCTGGGACGGTGATCTACGAGCAGTACTTC.

Regarding this clonotype: A much larger clone lies one base from this, so it may be a read error. The chain is built from TRBV12-3 or TRBV12-4 and TRBJ2-7; D unresolved. CDR3 length: 12 residues. V lost 3 bases and J lost 5, with 8 bases in between. Written as DNA, the CDR3 is TGTGCCAGCAGTTTTGGCGCCCACGAGCAGTACTTC. Its protein product is CASSFGAHEQYF.

This clonotype has just a few counts. This may stem from a read error, because a much larger clone lies one nucleotide away. The rearrangement links TRBV5-5 to TRBJ2-1; the match to TRBD2 covers 7 bases. CDR1 and CDR2 (germline): SGHKS, YYEKEE (reference sequence). The CDR3 loop spans 16 amino acids. CDR3 DNA sequence: TGTGCCAGCAGCTTGGGCCATGCGGGAGCCTACAATGAGCAGTCCTTC. The encoded protein is CASSLGHAGAYNEQSF.

This clonotype was recorded at least ten times. The chain combines TRBV6-1 with TRBJ1-2; D is unresolved. Trimming left V 1 base short and J 3 bases short, with 15 bases between. This CDR3 contains 16 residues. The germline gives CDR1 MNHNS, CDR2 SASEGT. The CDR3 DNA reads TGTGCCAGCAGTGAAGGTGTCGGCAGACCTGACTATGGCTACACCTTC. As protein: CASSEGVGRPDYGYTF.

J is TRBJ2-3 and V is TRBV11-2; possibly TRBD1 for D (5 bases). The CDR3 length is 16 residues. The germline CDR1 and CDR2 sequences are SGHAT and FQNNGV. The V and J ends lost 5 bases and 0 bases respectively, with 15 bases between them. The CDR3 nucleotides are TGTGCCAGCAGCGTGGACGGACACGGCAGCACAGATACGCAGTATTTT. Its protein product is CASSVDGHGSTDTQYF.

This rearrangement joins TRBV21-1 to TRBJ2-7; TRBD2 is the table's D call, not checked against the DNA. TRBV21-1 is a pseudogene segment. CDR3 length equals 16 residues. In DNA form, the CDR3 reads TGTGCCAGCAGGGGGTGGACTAGCGGGAATCCTTACGAGCAGTACTTC. This sequence encodes CASRGWTSGNPYEQYF.

Of note for this clonotype: Given a much more abundant clone one base away, this may be a read error. The CDR3 ends on some other residue instead of the conserved phenylalanine or tryptophan, so this is likely a read error. The chain combines TRBV6-1 with TRBJ2-1; TRBD1 agrees at 10 bases. The germline gives CDR1 MNHNS, CDR2 SASEGT. The CDR3 has 13 residues. After removal of 8 bases from V and 8 bases from J, the junction contained 6 bases not matched to a gene. The CDR3, as DNA: TGTGCCAGCGACGACAGGGGGCTGGATGAGCAGTTCCTC. Translation: CASDDRGLDEQFL.

In its sample, this clonotype is medium-sized. The rearrangement links TRBV29-1 to TRBJ2-5; D may correspond to TRBD1 or TRBD2 (5 bases each). V was pared by 4 bases and J by 5 bases, with 17 bases between. This CDR3 region has 14 residues. Germline-derived CDR1 and CDR2 are SQVTM and ANQGSEA. CDR3 coding DNA: TGCAGCGTTGCGGACGGGGCCCGTCGGGAGACCCAGTACTTC. It encodes CSVADGARRETQYF. The full variable domain, completed using reference TRBV29-1 and TRBJ2-5, is SAVISQKPSRDICQRGTSLTIQCQVDSQVTMMFWYRQQPGQSLTLIATANQGSEATYESGFVIDKFPISRPNLTFSTLTVSNMSPEDSSIYLCSVADGARRETQYFGPGTRLLVL.

Worth noting for this clonotype: The conserved phenylalanine or tryptophan is not found at the CDR3 terminus, so this likely reflects a read error. The V call is TRBV11-2, the J call TRBJ2-7; 7 bases match TRBD1. CDR1 and CDR2 (germline): SGHAT, FQNNGV. With V trimmed by 5 bases and J by 6 bases, 19 bases remained unmatched. The CDR3 is 17 residues long. The CDR3 sequence: CASSIFLPPDRLGEQYS. CDR3 nucleotide sequence: TGTGCCAGCAGCATCTTCCTCCCTCCGGACAGGCTAGGCGAGCAGTACTCC.

J is TRBJ2-5 and V is TRBV11-3, with D uncertain. Deletions cut 7 bases from V and 9 bases from J, with 21 bases between. CDR1 SGHNT and CDR2 YENEEA come from the germline V gene. The CDR3 runs 14 residues. CDR3 protein: CASNPARVSEAQYF. The CDR3 DNA follows: TGTGCCAGCAATCCGGCGCGAGTAAGCGAGGCCCAGTACTTC.

The chain carries TRBV12-3 or TRBV12-4 and TRBJ2-3, with 7 bases aligning to TRBD1. Unmatched junction bases numbered 12, after V lost 7 bases and J lost 5 bases. There are 15 residues in the CDR3. Here the CDR3 DNA reads TGTGCCAGCACACCGACAGGGCCTTTCGGAGATACGCAGTATTTT. It specifies CASTPTGPFGDTQYF.

This clonotype was seen a handful of times. DNA for the CDR3: TGTGCCAGCAGCCAACTACAGGGGTCGAGTGGCTACACCTTC. As protein: CASSQLQGSSGYTF. The chain recombines TRBV7-9 with TRBJ1-2, with 7 bases matching TRBD1. CDR1 is SEHNR and CDR2 is FQNEAQ in the germline V gene (reference sequence). This CDR3 is built from 14 residues. Unmatched junction bases numbered 10, after V lost 5 bases and J lost 7 bases.

A remark on this clonotype: Likely a read error: the CDR3 ends without its conserved phenylalanine or tryptophan. This chain connects TRBV11-2 to TRBJ2-7, with D unresolved. The germline V gene has CDR1 SGHAT and CDR2 FQNNGV. The CDR3 length is 13 residues. V dropped 5 bases and J dropped 6 bases, with 14 bases sitting between them. CDR3 nucleotide sequence: TGTGCCAGCAGCCCGCCGGATTCGGCCGAGCAGTACTCC. Its translation: CASSPPDSAEQYS.